These T cell receptor beta chains were read from a single sample in a study of CD8+ T cells in alopecia areata. TCRdb keeps only in-frame clones here, not all; method: immunoSEQ multiplex PCR. The data show about 76,000 clones, roughly 66% seen once. The input for sequencing was CD8+ T cells sorted from blood, taken at week 24, from a patient treated with tofacitinib. These receptors were taken from a human donor with alopecia areata. Both conserved end residues are part of each CDR3. A D gene is named only where the DNA matches it firmly. The size entry is marked missing in some rows and otherwise reads once, few, many or a size class.

TRBJ1-2 | . | 13 | TRBV29-1 | . | CSVEGVRGYGYTF | TGCAGCGTTGAGGGGGTCAGGGGTTATGGCTACACCTTC
TRBJ2-2 | . | 16 | TRBV7-9 | TRBD2 | CASTQGGLAGTGELFF | TGTGCCAGCACCCAGGGGGGACTAGCAGGAACCGGGGAGCTGTTTTTT
TRBJ1-1 | . | 17 | TRBV5-1 | . | CASSLAGGQTRNTEAFF | TGCGCCAGCAGCTTGGCTGGGGGCCAGACGAGAAACACTGAAGCTTTCTTT
TRBJ1-5 | . | 11 | TRBV19 | . | CASSKGVPQHF | TGTGCCAGTAGTAAGGGGGTGCCCCAGCATTTT
TRBJ1-6 | once | 16 | TRBV9 | TRBD1 | CASSKGTGTYNSPLHF | TGTGCCAGCAGCAAAGGGACAGGTACCTATAATTCACCCCTCCACTTT
TRBJ1-2 | . | 13 | TRBV7-9 | . | CASSSGLDYGYTF | TGTGCCAGCAGCTCGGGACTCGACTATGGCTACACCTTC
TRBJ1-1 | . | 15 | TRBV30 | . | CAWSVTPGEGTEAFF | TGTGCCTGGAGTGTAACACCAGGGGAAGGGACTGAAGCTTTCTTT
TRBJ2-1 | . | 13 | TRBV4-1 | . | CASSVISYNEQFF | TGCGCCAGCAGTGTAATTTCCTACAATGAGCAGTTCTTC
TRBJ1-2 | . | 14 | TRBV5-6 | . | CASSLGAQNYGYTF | TGTGCCAGCAGCTTGGGGGCGCAAAACTATGGCTACACCTTC
TRBJ2-7 | . | 10 | TRBV20-1 | . | CSASRRGQYF | TGCAGTGCTAGCCGGCGTGGGCAGTACTTC
TRBJ2-5 | . | 15 | TRBV15 | . | CATSSLWQGEETQYF | TGTGCCACCAGCAGCCTTTGGCAAGGGGAAGAGACCCAGTACTTC
TRBJ2-7 | . | 17 | TRBV4-1 | TRBD1 | CASSPGQRLLAIYEQYF | TGCGCCAGCAGCCCGGGACAGCGCCTCCTCGCAATCTACGAGCAGTACTTC
TRBJ1-2 | . | 12 | TRBV5-1 | . | CASSMAGEGYTF | TGCGCCAGCTCGATGGCGGGGGAAGGCTACACCTTC
TRBJ2-7 | . | 14 | TRBV6-5 | . | CASSYTLESYEQYF | TGTGCCAGCAGTTACACTTTGGAGTCCTACGAGCAGTACTTC
TRBJ2-7 | . | 15 | TRBV27 | . | CASSHQGPSSYEQYF | TGTGCCAGCAGTCATCAGGGGCCCAGCTCCTACGAGCAGTACTTC
TRBJ2-7 | . | 14 | TRBV14 | . | CASSLDGGIYEQYF | TGTGCCAGCAGCCTGGACGGGGGAATTTACGAGCAGTACTTC
TRBJ2-1 | few | 12 | TRBV7-9 | . | CASSLIAGEQFF | TGTGCCAGCAGCTTAATAGCTGGTGAGCAGTTCTTC
TRBJ2-7 | . | 14 | TRBV4-2 | TRBD1 | CASSQGTGLNEQYF | TGTGCCAGCAGCCAAGGGACAGGGCTGAACGAGCAGTACTTC
TRBJ2-7 | . | 14 | TRBV7-6 | . | CASSLAAGGDEQYF | TGTGCCAGCAGCTTAGCAGCCGGGGGCGACGAGCAGTACTTC
TRBJ2-7 | . | 15 | TRBV6-5 | TRBD1 | CASSYSGQAPYEQYF | TGTGCCAGCAGTTACTCGGGACAGGCCCCCTACGAGCAGTACTTC
TRBJ2-7 | . | 14 | TRBV5-1 | TRBD1 | CASSPGTGSYEQYF | TGCGCCAGCAGCCCCGGGACAGGCTCCTACGAGCAGTACTTC
TRBJ2-3 | . | 17 | TRBV5-1 | TRBD2 | CASSLAGGPSQTDTQYF | TGCGCCAGCAGCTTAGCGGGGGGGCCGTCCCAGACAGATACGCAGTATTTT
TRBJ2-2 | few | 16 | TRBV14 | . | CASSPRDWENTGELFF | TGTGCCAGCAGCCCCCGGGACTGGGAGAACACCGGGGAGCTGTTTTTT
TRBJ2-7 | . | 14 | TRBV4-3 | . | CASSQDRGRYEQYF | TGCGCCAGCAGCCAAGACAGGGGCCGCTACGAGCAGTACTTC
TRBJ2-3 | . | 16 | TRBV11-1 | . | CASSQDPTSPTDTQYF | TGTGCCAGCAGCCAAGACCCGACAAGCCCCACAGATACGCAGTATTTT
TRBJ2-7 | . | 14 | TRBV7-2 | TRBD2 | CASSFSSGDYEQYF | TGTGCCAGCAGCTTCTCTAGCGGAGATTACGAGCAGTACTTC
TRBJ2-2 | . | 14 | TRBV6-5 | . | CASGGVANTGELFF | TGTGCCAGCGGGGGCGTCGCGAACACCGGGGAGCTGTTTTTT
TRBJ2-5 | . | 14 | TRBV6-1 | TRBD1 | CASTVNRGWETQYF | TGTGCCAGCACAGTGAACAGGGGCTGGGAGACCCAGTACTTC
TRBJ2-7 | . | 13 | TRBV4-1 | . | CASSHGTRYEQYF | TGCGCCAGCAGCCACGGGACCCGCTACGAGCAGTACTTC